This TCR beta chain was captured in a study of T cells in Graves' hyperthyroidism and ophthalmopathy. TCR beta CDR3 regions were amplified from RNA transcripts. Using the HTBI primer set, a first-round RT-PCR was run on the TCR CDR3. Via MiXCR, TCRdb re-called the multiplex PCR reads, giving one row per CDR3 protein. The sample yields some 510,000 distinct CDR3 sequences, about half seen once. Clinical symptoms, serum thyroxine and TRAb, thyroid ultrasound and orbital computed tomography together formed the diagnostic basis. This receptor was obtained from a young woman with Graves' hyperthyroidism. Sequencing was carried out using peripheral blood or thyroid tissue (not recorded which).

This CDR3 reads CASKESGGPNTGELFF. The CDR3 DNA follows: TGTGCCAGCAAGGAATCAGGGGGACCGAACACCGGGGAGCTGTTTTTT. The chain has TRBV7-9 and TRBJ2-2; 7 bases are a match to TRBD1. V gave up 7 bases and J gave up 0 bases; unmatched junction bases: 8. The germline V gene encodes CDR1 SEHNR and CDR2 FQNEAQ (reference sequence). There are 16 residues in the CDR3.